Sample share makes the clone carrying this T cell receptor beta chain medium-sized. The antigen remains unidentified. The read is 3 residues too short to cover the CDR3 end, so that end is filled in from the germline J gene. Reduced serum IgG, IgA and/or IgM plus specific antibody deficiency defined CVID. Patients and controls were mostly of Caucasian heritage. The CDR3 is 13 residues long. Trimming took 5 bases from V and 0 from J, leaving 7 bases between them. Germline CDR1 is SGHTA and CDR2 is FQGTGA. The entry originates in a study of T cell clonality in common variable immunodeficiency. Study-level points and caveats: Common variable immunodeficiency TCR beta sequences reportedly had fewer deletions and N-nucleotide insertions. Shared TCRbeta clones were fewer between CVID subjects than controls.

Control and CVID samples contributed equal amounts of genomic DNA. TCRdb's table, derived via immunoSEQ multiplex PCR, lists solely in-frame clones and lacks some. The sample holds about 28,000 clones, and no clone turns up only once. Sample: peripheral blood mononuclear cells. This chain connects TRBV7-3 to TRBJ1-1; D not certain. This sequence was found in a human donor with common variable immunodeficiency. CDR3 sequence: CASSPSVNTEAFF. The CDR3 DNA, read in part, is TGTGCCAGCAGCCCATCAGTGAACACTGAA.